One and the same sample provided the 23 T cell receptor beta chains below, sequenced in a study of OX40 agonist ivuxolimab in advanced cancers. The table came from immunoSEQ multiplex PCR; TCRdb's copy has only in-frame clones and leaves some out. In the table there are tens of thousands of clones, 80% to 90% of which are singletons. Sequencing used CD4+ or CD8+ T cells sorted from blood, obtained in a trial of the OX40 agonist ivuxolimab. Receptors were obtained from an adult with an advanced solid tumor such as melanoma, head and neck, liver or kidney cancer.

This chain links TRBV19 with TRBJ1-1; no clear D. The ends were cut back, 3 bases at V and 2 bases at J, with 13 bases in the middle. CDR3 length: 15 residues. Germline CDR1 is LNHDA and CDR2 is SQIVND (reference sequence). The DNA of the CDR3 is TGTGCCAGTAGTATTCGGAAGGCCGCCAACACTGAAGCTTTCTTT. This gives the protein CASSIRKAANTEAFF.

The chain links TRBV4-3 to TRBJ2-4; unclear D gene. Germline lookup yields CDR1 LGHNA and CDR2 YSLEER. The CDR3 is 17 amino acids. The V end was cut by 0 bases, the J end by 2 bases, with 14 bases between. The DNA of the CDR3 is TGCGCCAGCAGCCAAGAAATGGGTAGTCAAACCAAAAACATTCAGTACTTC. It yields the protein CASSQEMGSQTKNIQYF.

In regard to this clone: Other DNA sequences from this sample encode an identical CDR3 as well. V and J are TRBV30 and TRBJ1-5; D gene ambiguous. The CDR3 length is 13 residues. Trimming cost V 0 bases and J 1 base, with 4 bases left between them. Germline assignment: CDR1 GTSNPN and CDR2 SVGIG (reference sequence). CDR3 residues: CAWSVGSNQPQHF. For the CDR3, the DNA is TGTGCCTGGAGTGTTGGGAGCAATCAGCCCCAGCATTTT.

The rearrangement uses TRBV13 and TRBJ1-3, with D perhaps TRBD1 (5 bases). The length of the CDR3 is 15 residues. The germline V and J ends were trimmed by 4 bases and 0 bases, with 10 bases remaining between them. CDR1 PRHDT and CDR2 FYEKMQ come from the germline V gene (reference sequence). The CDR3 DNA sequence: TGTGCCAGCAGCTGGGGCGGATACTCTGGAAACACCATATATTTT. This sequence encodes CASSWGGYSGNTIYF.

V gene TRBV7-8 combines with J gene TRBJ2-7, with TRBD2 matching 8 bases. The germline V gene has CDR1 SGHVS and CDR2 FQNEAQ. CDR3 size: 16 residues. The ends lost 1 base at V and 12 bases at J; junction bases unmatched: 17. CDR3 sequence: CASSLGASAGARWPYF. The CDR3 nucleotides read TGTGCCAGCAGCTTAGGTGCTTCAGCGGGAGCCCGGTGGCCGTACTTC.

This clone was picked up a small number of times. The chain couples TRBV4-2 to TRBJ1-2, with D tentatively TRBD1 (5 bases). The length of the CDR3 is 15 residues. Germline V gene lookup returns CDR1 LGHNA and CDR2 YNFKEQ. V was cut by 0 bases and J by 2 bases, with 10 bases left in between. The CDR3 spells CASSQDSGGNYGYTF. The CDR3 DNA reads as TGTGCCAGCAGCCAAGATAGCGGGGGGAACTATGGCTACACCTTC.

V usage is TRBV14 and J usage is TRBJ2-3; D may be TRBD2 (6 bases). V was clipped by 3 bases and J by 6 bases, with 7 bases between them. The germline V gene has CDR1 SGHDN and CDR2 FVKESK. This CDR3 is built from 12 residues. Here the CDR3 reads CASSQGLDTQYF. In nucleotides, the CDR3 is TGTGCCAGCAGCCAGGGACTTGATACGCAGTATTTT.

The rearrangement joins TRBV10-3 to TRBJ2-2; 8 positions agree with TRBD1. Germline V gene sequence: CDR1 ENHRY, CDR2 SYGVKD. This CDR3 spans 17 amino acids. J was trimmed by 6 bases and V by 0 bases; bases with no gene match: 9. The DNA for the CDR3 is TGTGCCATCAGTGAGTCGTTAGGACAGGGAGGCTCCGGGGAGCTGTTTTTT. It is translated as CAISESLGQGGSGELFF.

This chain joins TRBV5-1 and TRBJ1-4, with a tentative D call TRBD1 (5 bases). This CDR3 is built from 14 residues. Trimming left V 4 bases short and J 8 bases short, with 15 bases between. Germline values: CDR1 SGHRS, CDR2 YFSETQ. In DNA, the CDR3 is TGCGCCAGCAGCGGCGGACGGAAGGGGGAAAAACTGTTTTTT. Residues: CASSGGRKGEKLFF.

This clone was observed a few times. The chain carries TRBV19 and TRBJ1-2; a possible D gene is TRBD1 (5 bases). The CDR3 consists of 15 residues. Germline CDR1 is LNHDA and CDR2 is SQIVND (reference sequence). Trimming removed 1 base from V and 3 bases from J, with 12 bases in between. This CDR3 is CASSIGTGQDYGYTF. CDR3 bases: TGTGCCAGTAGTATAGGGACGGGGCAGGACTATGGCTACACCTTC.

The rearrangement uses TRBV7-2 and TRBJ2-3; 7 nucleotides align to TRBD1. J gave up 4 bases and V 2 bases, and 3 bases lay outside the gene matches. CDR3 length: 14 residues. Germline V gene sequence: CDR1 SGHTA, CDR2 FQGNSA. The CDR3: CASSLNRGADTQYF. In DNA form, the CDR3 reads TGTGCCAGCAGCTTAAACAGGGGTGCAGATACGCAGTATTTT.

The sample holds a few counts of this clone. The chain links TRBV7-6 to TRBJ2-7, with D possibly matching TRBD2 (5 bases). Germline V lookup: CDR1 SGHVS, CDR2 FNYEAQ. The CDR3 loop spans 13 amino acids. V was trimmed by 0 bases and J by 6 bases, leaving 9 bases between them. DNA of the CDR3: TGTGCCAGCAGCTTAGCGGACTCGGGCGAGCAGTACTTC. Its translation: CASSLADSGEQYF.

This chain joins TRBV6-5 and TRBJ2-4, with unresolved D. Trimming left V 3 bases short and J 0 bases short, with 12 bases between. The V gene's germline CDR1 is MNHEY and CDR2 SVGAGI. The CDR3 sequence is 16 residues long. Written as DNA, the CDR3 is TGTGCCAGCAGTTATGACTCCCGTATAGCCAAAAACATTCAGTACTTC. Its protein is CASSYDSRIAKNIQYF.

CDR3 protein: CASSLDRDSGYTF. The CDR3 nucleotides are TGCGCCAGCAGCCTCGACAGGGACTCTGGCTACACCTTC. The chain combines TRBV4-3 with TRBJ1-2; TRBD1 matches 7 bases. V was clipped by 4 bases and J by 7 bases; unmatched bases: 6. Germline V lookup: CDR1 LGHNA, CDR2 YSLEER. The CDR3 totals 13 residues.

The chain couples TRBV6-5 to TRBJ1-3, with 10 bases fitting TRBD1. V shed 6 bases and J 8 bases; nucleotides not matched to a gene: 7. The length of the CDR3 is 14 residues. CDR1 is MNHEY, CDR2 SVGAGI, per germline. The DNA for the CDR3 is TGTGCCAGCAGACCCAGGACAGGGGGAGACACCATATATTTT. Amino acid sequence: CASRPRTGGDTIYF.

A single count supports this clone. The chain carries TRBV5-1 and TRBJ1-1; D ambiguous. This CDR3 has 14 residues. V was shortened by 0 bases and J by 6 bases, with 12 bases between the two germline ends. CDR1 is SGHRS, CDR2 YFSETQ, per germline. The CDR3 spells CASSLDGTDPEAFF. The CDR3 DNA reads TGCGCCAGCAGCTTGGACGGAACCGACCCTGAAGCTTTCTTT.

The chain uses TRBV7-9 and TRBJ1-5; maybe TRBD1 (5 bases). The ends were cut back, 5 bases at V and 7 bases at J, with 15 bases in the middle. From germline, CDR1 is SEHNR and CDR2 FQNEAQ (reference sequence). The CDR3 loop spans 14 amino acids. This CDR3 reads CASSGGDMVQPQHF. The CDR3 DNA reads as TGTGCCAGCAGCGGGGGTGACATGGTCCAGCCCCAGCATTTT. Drawing the rest from reference TRBV7-9 and TRBJ1-5, the complete variable domain is DTGVSQNPRHKITKRGQNVTFRCDPISEHNRLYWYRQTLGQGPEFLTYFQNEAQLEKSRLLSDRFSAERPKGSFSTLEIQRTEQGDSAMYLCASSGGDMVQPQHFGDGTRLSIL.

This sequence joins TRBV7-9 and TRBJ1-4; TRBD1 is a possible D gene (6 bases). Deletions cut 5 bases from V and 0 bases from J, with 7 bases between. CDR3 length: 14 amino acids. Germline CDR1 is SEHNR and CDR2 is FQNEAQ (reference sequence). CDR3 nucleotides: TGTGCCAGCAGCACAGGGTCAACTAATGAAAAACTGTTTTTT. This codes for CASSTGSTNEKLFF.

This clone has just one count. This chain links TRBV5-8 with TRBJ2-5; D is undetermined. Per the germline V gene, CDR1 is SGHTS and CDR2 is YDEGEE. Trimming removed 2 bases from V and 5 bases from J, with 4 bases in between. The CDR3 is 11 residues long. The CDR3 DNA is TGTGCCAGCAGCTTCGCGGAGACCCAGTACTTC. Protein: CASSFAETQYF.

The chain links TRBV4-1 to TRBJ2-7; TRBD1 agrees at 7 bases. The CDR3 consists of 19 residues. CDR1 is MGHRA, CDR2 YSYEKL, per germline. J gave up 2 bases and V 0 bases, and 16 bases lay outside the gene matches. CDR3 DNA: TGCGCCAGCAGCCAAGAAGATATGGGCGACAGGGCATGGGCCTACGAGCAGTACTTC. This codes for CASSQEDMGDRAWAYEQYF.

The CDR3 nucleotides read TGTGCCAGCAGCTTAAGGAGCGGGGGTCGATTCTTC. The encoded protein is CASSLRSGGRFF. The chain couples TRBV11-2 to TRBJ2-1, with TRBD2 matching 8 bases. Germline CDR1 and CDR2: SGHAT and FQNNGV. J gave up 16 bases and V 2 bases, and 7 bases lay outside the gene matches. CDR3 size: 12 residues.

V usage is TRBV5-4 and J usage is TRBJ2-1; 8 nucleotides align to TRBD2. This CDR3 has 15 residues. V lost 4 bases to trimming and J lost 2 bases; unmatched junction nucleotides: 5. Germline V gives CDR1 SGHNT, CDR2 YYREEE (reference sequence). The CDR3 loop is CASSASGPAYNEQFF. The CDR3 DNA is TGTGCCAGCAGCGCTAGCGGGCCTGCCTACAATGAGCAGTTCTTC.

The chain is built from TRBV15 and TRBJ2-5, with TRBD1 as a possible D gene (6 bases). The length of the CDR3 is 11 residues. Germline V CDR1 and CDR2: LNHNV, YYDKDF (reference sequence). The ends were cut back, 9 bases at V and 8 bases at J, with 13 bases in the middle. The CDR3 spells CATQQGPTQYF. The CDR3 bases are TGTGCCACACAACAGGGCCCAACCCAGTACTTC.